This TCR beta chain originates from a study of CD8 T cells in ankylosing spondylitis. This CDR3 has 14 amino acids. Germline V gene data show CDR1 as SGHRS and CDR2 as YFSETQ. With V trimmed by 6 bases and J by 4 bases, 4 bases remained unmatched. MiXCR was run by TCRdb on the 5' RACE reads, yielding one entry per CDR3 protein. Here the sample spans around 150,000 distinct CDR3 sequences, more than 5.5% being singletons. This clonotype was counted only a few times. The source of this sequence is a female donor with ankylosing spondylitis or in good health (not recorded which). The chain employs TRBV5-1 and TRBJ2-2, with TRBD1 identical over 9 bases. The sample comprised blood, either unsorted or a sorted T cell fraction (not recorded which). DNA of the CDR3: TGCGCCAGCACCCGGGACAGGGTCACCGGGGAGCTGTTTTTT. Protein product: CASTRDRVTGELFF.